Listed below are T cell receptor beta chains from one sample, sequenced in a study of cytomegalovirus exposure and HLA in healthy donors. TCRdb keeps only in-frame clones here, not all; method: immunoSEQ multiplex PCR. This sample has 150,000 to 200,000 clones; 60% to 80% occur once, and the top ten carry over 2.5%. The material sequenced was PBMCs. The receptors were sampled from a middle-aged man in good health and CMV-seronegative. CDR3s include the opening cysteine and the closing phenylalanine or tryptophan. D genes are given only for firm matches. Rows give clone size only sometimes, using once, few, many, or a class for an expanded clone.

v_gene,j_gene,abundance,d_gene,CDR3aa,CDR3nt
TRBV7-2,TRBJ2-5,-,-,CASSLVSGPQETQYF,TGTGCCAGCAGCTTAGTTAGCGGTCCGCAAGAGACCCAGTACTTC
TRBV6-6,TRBJ1-4,-,-,CASSYIATNEKLFF,TGTGCCAGCAGTTACATCGCAACTAATGAAAAACTGTTTTTT
TRBV19,TRBJ2-3,-,TRBD1,CASSISRTGITDTQYF,TGTGCCAGTAGTATAAGCCGGACAGGGATCACAGATACGCAGTATTTT
TRBV5-5,TRBJ2-6,-,-,CASSPRGSGANVLTF,TGTGCCAGCAGCCCCCGGGGCTCTGGGGCCAACGTCCTGACTTTC
TRBV7-2,TRBJ2-2,once,-,CASSLELVMGELFF,TGTGCCAGCAGCTTAGAACTAGTAATGGGGGAGCTGTTTTTT
TRBV7-6,TRBJ1-1,-,-,CASSLGTGNTEAFF,TGTGCCAGCAGCTTAGGAACGGGGAACACTGAAGCTTTCTTT
TRBV12-5,TRBJ2-1,-,TRBD1,CASGLTGQGAQPAYNEQFF,TGTGCTAGTGGTTTGACGGGACAGGGGGCCCAACCCGCCTACAATGAGCAGTTCTTC
TRBV2,TRBJ2-3,-,-,CASSAHQGDTQYF,TGTGCCAGCAGTGCACACCAGGGAGATACGCAGTATTTT
TRBV10-3,TRBJ2-5,-,TRBD2,CAIRSAGGGRETQYF,TGTGCCATCCGCTCAGCGGGAGGGGGTCGAGAGACCCAGTACTTC
TRBV6-1,TRBJ2-7,-,-,CASSEARLFGGDEQYF,TGTGCCAGCAGTGAAGCGCGGTTGTTCGGAGGGGATGAGCAGTACTTC
TRBV7-3,TRBJ1-1,-,-,CASRASMNTEAFF,TGTGCCAGCAGGGCCTCCATGAACACTGAAGCTTTCTTT
TRBV6-6,TRBJ1-1,-,-,CASSYWGEGNTEAFF,TGTGCCAGCAGTTACTGGGGGGAGGGGAACACTGAAGCTTTCTTT
TRBV4-1,TRBJ2-3,-,TRBD2,CASSASGKREKYYTQYF,TGCGCCAGCAGCGCCTCCGGCAAGCGGGAGAAGTACTATACGCAGTATTTT
TRBV4-2,TRBJ2-3,-,-,CASSQVGSGPNTDTQYF,TGTGCCAGCAGCCAAGTCGGCAGCGGGCCCAACACAGATACGCAGTATTTT
TRBV21-1,TRBJ2-1,-,-,CASSNDLGGRYNEQFF,TGTGCCAGCAGCAATGACTTGGGGGGTAGATACAATGAGCAGTTCTTC
TRBV5-4,TRBJ1-5,-,-,CASGLDGYQPQHF,TGTGCCAGCGGCTTGGACGGGTATCAGCCCCAGCATTTT
TRBV30,TRBJ1-2,few,-,CAWRAEDGYTF,TGTGCCTGGAGGGCAGAAGATGGCTACACCTTC
TRBV6-1,TRBJ2-7,-,-,CASSERSEAQGYF,TGTGCCAGCAGTGAAAGGAGTGAAGCCCAAGGCTACTTC
TRBV11-2,TRBJ2-1,-,-,CASSSGARESEQFF,TGTGCCAGCAGCTCAGGGGCCAGGGAAAGTGAGCAGTTCTTC
TRBV4-1,TRBJ2-1,-,TRBD2,CAGSLPGLGNNEQFF,TGCGCCGGCAGCCTCCCGGGACTAGGTAACAATGAGCAGTTCTTC
TRBV5-6,TRBJ1-1,few,-,CASSGFWRDTEAFF,TGTGCCAGCAGCGGCTTTTGGAGGGACACTGAAGCTTTCTTT
TRBV7-2,TRBJ1-1,-,-,CASSLGGGPREAFF,TGTGCCAGCAGCTTAGGTGGGGGCCCCAGAGAAGCTTTCTTT
TRBV6-6,TRBJ1-5,-,TRBD1,CASSGTGGDQPQHF,TGTGCCAGCAGTGGGACAGGGGGCGATCAGCCCCAGCATTTT
TRBV5-1,TRBJ2-1,-,TRBD2,CASSLAETSGHNEQFF,TGCGCCAGCAGCTTGGCCGAGACTAGCGGTCACAATGAGCAGTTCTTC
TRBV6-5,TRBJ1-4,-,-,CAGSYSFQGEKLFF,TGTGCCGGCAGTTACTCGTTTCAGGGGGAAAAACTGTTTTTT
TRBV10-3,TRBJ2-3,-,TRBD2,CAIAGEGTDTQYF,TGTGCCATCGCGGGGGAAGGCACAGATACGCAGTATTTT
TRBV7-2,TRBJ2-6,-,TRBD1,CASSLNGQGYGANVLTF,TGTGCCAGCAGCTTAAACGGACAGGGGTATGGGGCCAACGTCCTGACTTTC
TRBV6-1,TRBJ1-4,-,-,CASSPKGGDNEKLFF,TGTGCCAGCAGTCCGAAGGGGGGGGATAATGAAAAACTGTTTTTT
TRBV6-5,TRBJ1-1,-,-,CASRKNSNTEAFF,TGTGCCAGCAGGAAAAACTCGAACACTGAAGCTTTCTTT
TRBV7-2,TRBJ2-1,-,TRBD1,CASSSGQGLSEQFF,TGTGCCAGCAGCTCCGGACAGGGCTTAAGTGAGCAGTTCTTC
TRBV5-1,TRBJ1-6,-,-,CASSLVSGGGNSPLHF,TGCGCCAGCAGCTTGGTGTCCGGGGGAGGTAATTCACCCCTCCACTTT
TRBV28,TRBJ2-5,-,TRBD2,CASRPSGGNQETQYF,TGTGCCAGCAGGCCCAGCGGGGGAAACCAAGAGACCCAGTACTTC
TRBV5-4,TRBJ2-1,few,-,CASSLGGSGVTYNEQFF,TGTGCCAGCAGCTTGGGAGGGTCAGGGGTCACCTACAATGAGCAGTTCTTC
TRBV10-3,TRBJ2-7,-,-,CAISDKGLDDEQYF,TGTGCCATCAGTGATAAGGGGTTAGACGACGAGCAGTACTTC